These 8 T cell receptor beta chains originate from one sample sequenced in a study of control samples from healthy donors and cancer patients. The method was immunoSEQ multiplex PCR; TCRdb's version includes in-frame clones alone and lacks a portion of them. The table lists 390,000 or so clones, 80% to 95% of them singletons, with over 5.5% in the top ten. The source material was PBMCs. The receptors were sampled from a man between 35 and 55 years old with head and neck cancer.

CDR3 region: CASSLAEGLGKNIQYF. CDR3 nucleotides: TGCGCCAGCAGCTTGGCGGAGGGATTGGGCAAAAACATTCAGTACTTC. The chain recombines TRBV5-1 with TRBJ2-4, with D perhaps matching TRBD2 (6 bases). The CDR3 consists of 16 residues. V was trimmed by 0 bases and J by 3 bases, leaving 13 bases between them. The germline V gene encodes CDR1 SGHRS and CDR2 YFSETQ.

V gene TRBV4-1 combines with J gene TRBJ1-1, with no clear D. Trimming took 4 bases from V and 3 from J, leaving 12 bases between them. Germline lookup yields CDR1 MGHRA and CDR2 YSYEKL. The CDR3 is 14 residues long. The CDR3 loop is CASSRPGGDTEAFF. CDR3 DNA sequence: TGCGCCAGCAGCCGTCCCGGTGGGGACACTGAAGCTTTCTTT.

The V gene is TRBV5-5, the J gene TRBJ2-5; TRBD2 matches 11 bases. Germline CDR1 is SGHKS and CDR2 is YYEKEE (reference sequence). The V and J ends lost 2 bases and 5 bases, in that order; junction bases with no gene match: 14. The CDR3 has 18 amino acids. This CDR3 is CASSLTPSGGLFGETQYF. The CDR3 DNA is TGTGCCAGCAGCTTAACCCCTAGCGGGGGGTTATTTGGGGAGACCCAGTACTTC. Supplemented by reference TRBV5-5 and TRBJ2-5, the full variable domain reads DAGVTQSPTHLIKTRGQQVTLRCSPISGHKSVSWYQQVLGQGPQFIFQYYEKEERGRGNFPDRFSARQFPNYSSELNVNALLLGDSALYLCASSLTPSGGLFGETQYFGPGTRLLVL.

The V gene is TRBV5-1, the J gene TRBJ2-3; 7 positions agree with TRBD1. V shed 4 bases and J 4 bases; nucleotides not matched to a gene: 9. The CDR3 has 15 residues. The germline V gene has CDR1 SGHRS and CDR2 YFSETQ. The CDR3: CASSIQGGIPDTQYF. As DNA, the CDR3 is TGCGCCAGCAGCATCCAAGGGGGCATCCCAGATACGCAGTATTTT. Together with reference TRBV5-1 and TRBJ2-3, the CDR3 gives the full variable domain: KAGVTQTPRYLIKTRGQQVTLSCSPISGHRSVSWYQQTPGQGLQFLFEYFSETQRNKGNFPGRFSGRQFSNSRSEMNVSTLELGDSALYLCASSIQGGIPDTQYFGPGTRLTVL.

The chain uses TRBV7-8 and TRBJ2-3; TRBD2 agrees at 12 bases. The CDR3 has 16 amino acids. Germline V gene sequence: CDR1 SGHVS, CDR2 FQNEAQ. The V and J ends lost 3 bases and 5 bases, in that order; junction bases with no gene match: 6. The CDR3 DNA reads TGTGCCAGCAGCTTCCTGACTAGCGGGGGTAGAGATACGCAGTATTTT. Translating it yields CASSFLTSGGRDTQYF.

The chain uses TRBV9 and TRBJ1-1; tentative D call: TRBD1 (6 bases). Germline assignment: CDR1 SGDLS and CDR2 YYNGEE. V was cut by 2 bases and J by 0 bases, with 11 bases left in between. This CDR3 is 15 amino acids long. CDR3 nucleotides: TGTGCCAGCAGCGTCTGGGGGACAATGAACACTGAAGCTTTCTTT. It is translated as CASSVWGTMNTEAFF.

The DNA for the CDR3 is TGCGCCAGCAGCTTGGGACAAAGCTTTAGATCCGAGCAGTACTTC. Translating gives CASSLGQSFRSEQYF. The J gene is TRBJ2-7, the V gene TRBV5-1; D gene unclear. V was pared by 0 bases and J by 6 bases, with 16 bases between. The V gene's germline CDR1 is SGHRS and CDR2 YFSETQ. The CDR3 totals 15 residues.

The rearrangement uses TRBV5-1 and TRBJ1-3, with D maybe TRBD1 (5 bases). The CDR3 sequence is 16 residues long. Trimming pared 4 bases from V and 0 bases from J, leaving 14 bases between. CDR1 and CDR2 (germline): SGHRS, YFSETQ. The CDR3 region is CASSLTGTDSGNTIYF. The CDR3 region has the DNA TGCGCCAGCAGCCTAACCGGGACTGACTCTGGAAACACCATATATTTT.